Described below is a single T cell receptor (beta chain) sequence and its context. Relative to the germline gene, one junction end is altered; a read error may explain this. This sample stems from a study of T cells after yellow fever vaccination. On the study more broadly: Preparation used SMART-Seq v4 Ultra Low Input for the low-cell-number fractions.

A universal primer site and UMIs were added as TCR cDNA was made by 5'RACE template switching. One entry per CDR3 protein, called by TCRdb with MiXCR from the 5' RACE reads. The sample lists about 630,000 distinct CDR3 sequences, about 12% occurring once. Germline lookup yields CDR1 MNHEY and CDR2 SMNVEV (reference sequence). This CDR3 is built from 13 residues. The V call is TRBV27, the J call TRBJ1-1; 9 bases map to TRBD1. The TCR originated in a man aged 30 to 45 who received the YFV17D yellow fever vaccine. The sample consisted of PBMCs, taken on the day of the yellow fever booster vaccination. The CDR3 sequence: CASRTGGNSEAFF. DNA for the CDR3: TGTGCCAGCAGGACAGGGGGGAACTCTGAAGCTTTCTTT.